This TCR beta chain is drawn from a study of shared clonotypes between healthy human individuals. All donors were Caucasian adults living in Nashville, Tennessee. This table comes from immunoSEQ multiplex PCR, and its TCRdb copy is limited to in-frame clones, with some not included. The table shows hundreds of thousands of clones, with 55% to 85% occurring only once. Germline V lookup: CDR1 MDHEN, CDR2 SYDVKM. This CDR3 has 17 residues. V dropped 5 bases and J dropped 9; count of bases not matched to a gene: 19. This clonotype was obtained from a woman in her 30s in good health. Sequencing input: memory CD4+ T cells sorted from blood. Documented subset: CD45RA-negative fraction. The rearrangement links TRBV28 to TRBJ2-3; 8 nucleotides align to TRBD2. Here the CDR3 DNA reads TGTGCCAGCAGTCGAACGTACGGCGGGGGGATGCCGGGGACGCAGTATTTT. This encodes CASSRTYGGGMPGTQYF.